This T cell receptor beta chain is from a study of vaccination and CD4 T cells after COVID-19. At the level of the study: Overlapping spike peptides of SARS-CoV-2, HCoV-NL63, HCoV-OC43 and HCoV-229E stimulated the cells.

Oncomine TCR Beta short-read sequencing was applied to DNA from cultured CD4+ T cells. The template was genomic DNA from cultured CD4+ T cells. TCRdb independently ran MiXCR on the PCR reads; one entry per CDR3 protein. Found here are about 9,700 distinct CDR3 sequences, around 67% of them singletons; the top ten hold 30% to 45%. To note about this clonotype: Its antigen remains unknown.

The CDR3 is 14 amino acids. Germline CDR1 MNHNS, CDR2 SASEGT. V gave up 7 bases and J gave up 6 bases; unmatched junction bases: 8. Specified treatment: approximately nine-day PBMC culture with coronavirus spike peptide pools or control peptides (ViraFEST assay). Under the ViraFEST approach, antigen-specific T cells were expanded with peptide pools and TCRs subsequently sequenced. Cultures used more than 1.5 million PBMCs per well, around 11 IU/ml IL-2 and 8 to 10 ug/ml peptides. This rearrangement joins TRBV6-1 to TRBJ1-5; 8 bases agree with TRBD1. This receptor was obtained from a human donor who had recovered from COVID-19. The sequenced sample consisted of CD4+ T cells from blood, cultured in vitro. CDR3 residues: CASTIDRGGQPQHF. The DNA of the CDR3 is TGTGCCAGCACCATCGACAGGGGAGGTCAGCCCCAGCATTTT.